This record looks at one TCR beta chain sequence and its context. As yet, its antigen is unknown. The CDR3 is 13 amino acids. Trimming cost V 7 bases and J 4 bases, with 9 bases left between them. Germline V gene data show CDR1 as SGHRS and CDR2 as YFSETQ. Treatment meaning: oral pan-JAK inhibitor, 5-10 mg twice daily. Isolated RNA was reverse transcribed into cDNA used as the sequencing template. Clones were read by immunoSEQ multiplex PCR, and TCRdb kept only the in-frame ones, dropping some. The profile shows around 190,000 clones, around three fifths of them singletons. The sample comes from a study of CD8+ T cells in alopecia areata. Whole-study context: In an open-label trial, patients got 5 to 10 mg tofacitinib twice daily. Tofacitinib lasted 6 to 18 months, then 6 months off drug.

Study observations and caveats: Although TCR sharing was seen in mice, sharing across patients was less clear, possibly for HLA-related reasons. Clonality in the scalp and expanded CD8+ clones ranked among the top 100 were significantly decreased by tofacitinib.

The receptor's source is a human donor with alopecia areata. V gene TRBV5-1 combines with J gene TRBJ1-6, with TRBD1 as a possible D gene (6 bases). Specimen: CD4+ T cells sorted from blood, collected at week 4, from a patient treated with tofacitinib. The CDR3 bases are TGCGCCAGCCACAGGGAGTATAATTCACCCCTCCACTTT. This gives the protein CASHREYNSPLHF.